The 14 T cell receptor beta chains given below trace back to one sample, sequenced in a study of T-cell memory formation after mild COVID-19. TCRdb recomputed calls from the 5' RACE reads with MiXCR, one row per CDR3 protein. Among around 7,100 distinct CDR3 sequences listed, about 61% were seen once. Input material: PBMCs or a T cell subset sorted from them (not recorded which). These receptors all come from an adult who had mild COVID-19 (a few samples of this study predate the infection). Cell type and time point are not known.

This clonotype was found many times. The V and J genes are TRBV2 and TRBJ2-3, with D possibly matching TRBD2 (5 bases). V lost 4 bases, J lost 4 bases, and 6 bases lay in between. The CDR3 is 12 residues long. CDR1 SNHLY and CDR2 FYNNEI come from the germline V gene. The CDR3 DNA follows: TGTGCCAGCAGTGTGCGGGCAGATACGCAGTATTTT. Its protein product is CASSVRADTQYF.

This clonotype was seen many times. A read error may be the cause here, since a much bigger clone is one base away. The rearrangement links TRBV20-1 to TRBJ1-2; unclear D gene. The CDR3 contains 12 residues. Germline V gene lookup returns CDR1 DFQATT and CDR2 SNEGSKA (reference sequence). The CDR3 bases are TGCAGGGCCCCGAACGCGGCCTATGGCTACACCTTC. It specifies CRAPNAAYGYTF.

This clonotype has a count of ten or more. The gene calls are TRBV2 and TRBJ2-1; possibly TRBD1 for D (6 bases). Germline V CDR1 and CDR2: SNHLY, FYNNEI. Trimming removed 6 bases from V and 0 bases from J, with 12 bases in between. The CDR3 is made up of 15 amino acids. The CDR3 nucleotides are TGTGCCAGCAGACTCCGGGACAACTCCTACAATGAGCAGTTCTTC. Its protein is CASRLRDNSYNEQFF.

V is TRBV7-9 and J is TRBJ2-3; D not certain. V was pared by 1 base and J by 3 bases, with 11 bases between. The CDR3 totals 15 residues. CDR1 is SEHNR and CDR2 is FQNEAQ in the germline V gene (reference sequence). CDR3 loop: CASSLGPHPTDTQYF. The CDR3, as DNA: TGTGCCAGCAGCTTAGGGCCACATCCGACAGATACGCAGTATTTT.

Within the sample, this clonotype is medium-sized (0.01 to 0.1%). The genes are TRBV6-6 and TRBJ2-3; D is possibly TRBD1 (5 bases). This CDR3 has 13 residues. V gave up 6 bases and J gave up 5 bases, with 12 bases separating them. Germline V gives CDR1 MNHNY, CDR2 SVGAGI (reference sequence). The CDR3 region is CASSPQGLDTQYF. The CDR3 DNA is TGTGCCAGCAGCCCGCAGGGCCTAGATACGCAGTATTTT.

This clonotype is medium-sized within its sample. The chain carries TRBV7-6 and TRBJ2-5; 10 bases fit TRBD1. The CDR3 length is 15 residues. Germline values: CDR1 SGHVS, CDR2 FNYEAQ. With V trimmed by 5 bases and J by 4 bases, 7 bases remained unmatched. This CDR3 reads CASSPRDRGVETQYF. In DNA, the CDR3 is TGTGCCAGCAGCCCAAGGGACAGGGGAGTAGAGACCCAGTACTTC. Based on the CDR3 plus reference TRBV7-6 and TRBJ2-5, the full variable domain is GAGVSQSPRYKVTKRGQDVALRCDPISGHVSLYWYRQALGQGPEFLTYFNYEAQQDKSGLPNDRFSAERPEGSISTLTIQRTEQRDSAMYRCASSPRDRGVETQYFGPGTRLLVL.

This clonotype is termed medium-sized (0.01 to 0.1%). The V call is TRBV7-9, the J call TRBJ1-3; 7 bases line up with TRBD1. V gave up 5 bases and J gave up 2 bases; unmatched junction bases: 3. The germline CDR1 and CDR2 sequences are SEHNR and FQNEAQ (reference sequence). The CDR3 loop spans 14 amino acids. CDR3 coding DNA: TGTGCCAGCAGCCGTACAGGGGCTGGAAACACCATATATTTT. Translating gives CASSRTGAGNTIYF. The whole variable domain, remainder taken from reference TRBV7-9 and TRBJ1-3, is DTGVSQNPRHKITKRGQNVTFRCDPISEHNRLYWYRQTLGQGPEFLTYFQNEAQLEKSRLLSDRFSAERPKGSFSTLEIQRTEQGDSAMYLCASSRTGAGNTIYFGEGSWLTVV.

This chain joins TRBV9 and TRBJ2-3; a possible D gene is TRBD1 (5 bases). The CDR3 extends over 12 amino acids. The V gene's germline CDR1 is SGDLS and CDR2 YYNGEE. Trimming pared 4 bases from V and 5 bases from J, leaving 8 bases between. The CDR3 is CASSFRVDTQYF. The CDR3 bases are TGTGCCAGCAGCTTCAGGGTAGATACGCAGTATTTT.

This clonotype qualifies as medium-sized. J is TRBJ1-6 and V is TRBV4-1; D is unclear. Germline values: CDR1 MGHRA, CDR2 YSYEKL. The CDR3 consists of 17 residues. Trimming stripped 1 base from V and 5 bases from J, with 15 bases between. The DNA for the CDR3 is TGCGCCAGCAGCCAAGGGTATATGGCGGACGATAATTCACCCCTCCACTTT. Its protein product is CASSQGYMADDNSPLHF.

The gene calls are TRBV5-1 and TRBJ2-5; TRBD1 is a possible D gene (6 bases). Germline V gene lookup returns CDR1 SGHRS and CDR2 YFSETQ. V was clipped by 5 bases and J by 2 bases, with 19 bases between them. The CDR3 contains 16 residues. This CDR3 reads CASREQGTSAQETQYF. The CDR3 DNA is TGCGCCAGCAGAGAACAGGGTACCTCAGCGCAAGAGACCCAGTACTTC.

This clonotype has just one count. The chain employs TRBV7-6 and TRBJ2-2, with D perhaps assigned TRBD1 or TRBD2 (5 bases each). V shed 5 bases and J shed 0 bases, with 13 bases lying between them. The CDR3 covers 16 residues. Germline V lookup: CDR1 SGHVS, CDR2 FNYEAQ. CDR3 sequence reads: CASSPGSGTNTGELFF. The CDR3 nucleotides read TGTGCCAGCAGCCCAGGGTCGGGGACGAACACCGGGGAGCTGTTTTTT.

The rearrangement uses TRBV7-8 and TRBJ2-1; weak D call: TRBD2 (5 bases). This CDR3 contains 16 residues. The germline CDR1 and CDR2 sequences are SGHVS and FQNEAQ. Trimming pared 0 bases from V and 6 bases from J, leaving 15 bases between. In DNA form, the CDR3 reads TGTGCCAGCAGCTTAGCGTACACTAGAATCCTCAATGAGCAGTTCTTC. This sequence encodes CASSLAYTRILNEQFF.

This chain joins TRBV20-1 and TRBJ2-5; D call uncertain. V was cut by 3 bases and J by 0 bases, with 5 bases left in between. There are 12 residues in the CDR3. Germline V lookup: CDR1 DFQATT, CDR2 SNEGSKA (reference sequence). Written as DNA, the CDR3 is TGCAGTGCTAGCGAGAACCAAGAGACCCAGTACTTC. It encodes CSASENQETQYF.

This clonotype is termed medium-sized (0.01 to 0.1%). This chain links TRBV28 with TRBJ2-3, with 10 bases lining up with TRBD2. V was pared by 2 bases and J by 0 bases, with 5 bases of the junction left unmatched. CDR3 length: 17 residues. The germline V gene encodes CDR1 MDHEN and CDR2 SYDVKM. Here the CDR3 reads CASSLTSGDTSTDTQYF. The CDR3 nucleotides read TGTGCCAGCAGTTTAACTAGCGGGGACACTAGCACAGATACGCAGTATTTT.